These 21 T cell receptor beta chains were all obtained from the same sample, sequenced in a study of Graves' ophthalmopathy and Graves' hyperthyroidism. Beta-chain TCR CDR3 regions were amplified from RNA transcripts. RT-PCR in the first round used HTBI primers; a second-round multiplex PCR followed. TCRdb recomputed calls from the multiplex PCR reads with MiXCR, one row per CDR3 protein. The top ten hold about 12% of the sample, which has 300,000 to 400,000 distinct CDR3 sequences, 17% seen once. Material: peripheral blood. Receptor source: an adult man with Graves' ophthalmopathy.

This clonotype was counted at least ten times. V and J are TRBV6-1 and TRBJ2-7, with 8 bases that match TRBD2. V lost 6 bases and J lost 6; bases outside the gene matches: 4. The CDR3 covers 12 residues. CDR1 and CDR2 from the germline V gene are MNHNS and SASEGT. The CDR3 loop reads CASSPRGGEQYF. The CDR3 DNA sequence: TGTGCCAGCAGCCCCCGGGGGGGCGAGCAGTACTTC.

This clonotype appeared many times. This chain links TRBV9 with TRBJ1-3; TRBD1 might be the D (5 bases). V was trimmed by 4 bases and J by 0 bases, leaving 11 bases between them. CDR3 length equals 15 residues. Germline V lookup: CDR1 SGDLS, CDR2 YYNGEE. The CDR3 here is CASSITGDSGNTIYF. CDR3 bases: TGTGCCAGCAGCATCACAGGAGACTCTGGAAACACCATATATTTT.

This clonotype was observed many times. Compared with germline, one end of the junction differs, possibly owing to a read error. The V gene is TRBV20-1, the J gene TRBJ2-6; D is perhaps TRBD1 or TRBD2 (6 bases each). The CDR3 length is 18 residues. Germline-derived CDR1 and CDR2 are DFQATT and SNEGSKA (reference sequence). CDR3 loop: CSASMDGGYNSGANILTF. Here the CDR3 DNA reads TGCAGTGCTAGTATGGACGGGGGCTACAACTCTGGGGCCAACATCCTGACTTTC.

J is TRBJ1-5 and V is TRBV7-2; D is unresolved. Trimming cost V 1 base and J 11 bases, with 15 bases left between them. Germline CDR1 is SGHTA and CDR2 is FQGNSA. The CDR3 contains 14 residues. Here the CDR3 reads CASSLEGWGRAQHF. The DNA for the CDR3 is TGTGCCAGCAGCTTAGAAGGGTGGGGAAGGGCCCAGCATTTT.

This clonotype occurred many times. This chain connects TRBV6-2 or TRBV6-3 to TRBJ2-7, with D possibly TRBD2 on 5 matching bases. Germline CDR1 is MNHEY and CDR2 is SVGEGT. This CDR3 has 13 residues. With 7 bases removed from V and 4 bases from J, the gap between germline ends came to 14 bases. DNA for the CDR3: TGTGCCAGCAACGTAGTTACGGGGTACGAGCAGTACTTC. The encoded protein is CASNVVTGYEQYF.

This clonotype was found many times. This chain uses TRBV6-2 or TRBV6-3 with TRBJ1-5; possibly TRBD1 for D (6 bases). V shed 7 bases and J shed 5 bases, with 24 bases lying between them. Germline-derived CDR1 and CDR2 are MNHEY and SVGEGT. The CDR3 is 17 residues long. In nucleotides, the CDR3 is TGTGCCAGCAAGGGTACCCAGGGGCCAAACACTTATCAGCCCCAGCATTTT. Protein: CASKGTQGPNTYQPQHF.

The rearrangement uses TRBV6-1 and TRBJ2-7, with D perhaps TRBD2 (6 bases). CDR1 and CDR2 (germline): MNHNS, SASEGT. V was pared by 6 bases and J by 3 bases, with 15 bases between. CDR3 length equals 14 residues. The CDR3 bases are TGTGCCAGCAGCCCCTTGGCGGGACTCTACGAGCAGTACTTC. This gives the protein CASSPLAGLYEQYF.

This clonotype was seen many times. This chain joins TRBV4-1 and TRBJ2-7, with D maybe TRBD1 (5 bases). The V end lost 1 base, the J end lost 7 bases, and 17 bases lay between the germline ends. Germline V CDR1 and CDR2: MGHRA, YSYEKL. This CDR3 is built from 15 residues. The CDR3: CASSQGLKGRGEQYF. The CDR3 DNA reads as TGCGCCAGCAGCCAAGGGTTAAAAGGAAGGGGAGAGCAGTACTTC.

This clonotype occurred many times. The chain has TRBV6-1 and TRBJ2-7; TRBD2 agrees at 13 bases. This CDR3 comprises 15 residues. CDR1 and CDR2 from the germline V gene are MNHNS and SASEGT. After removal of 2 bases from V and 4 bases from J, the junction contained 2 bases not matched to a gene. CDR3 residues: CASSESGLAGYEQYF. CDR3 nucleotides: TGTGCCAGCAGTGAATCGGGACTAGCGGGGTACGAGCAGTACTTC.

This clonotype was picked up many times. The chain combines TRBV6-2 or TRBV6-3 with TRBJ1-1; 11 bases agree with TRBD1. Per the germline V gene, CDR1 is MNHEY and CDR2 is SVGEGT. The length of the CDR3 is 16 residues. Trimming took 6 bases from V and 1 from J; bases not matched to a gene: 7. This CDR3 is CASRKTGTGGNTEAFF. CDR3 sequence (DNA): TGTGCCAGCAGAAAAACCGGGACAGGGGGGAACACTGAAGCTTTCTTT.

This clonotype was recorded at least ten times. CDR3: CASSPSAKGYTF. The CDR3, as DNA: TGTGCCAGCAGCCCTTCGGCAAAAGGCTACACCTTC. V is TRBV7-9 and J is TRBJ1-2; D is ambiguous. Germline CDR1 is SEHNR and CDR2 is FQNEAQ (reference sequence). Trimming took off 5 bases at V and 8 bases at J, with 12 bases between the two ends. This CDR3 is 12 amino acids long.

This clonotype was detected many times. V usage is TRBV4-1 and J usage is TRBJ2-7; 9 nucleotides line up with TRBD1. The CDR3 extends over 16 amino acids. Germline V gene lookup returns CDR1 MGHRA and CDR2 YSYEKL. V shed 5 bases, J shed 3 bases, and the junction held 11 bases outside the gene matches. The CDR3 coding sequence is TGCGCCAGCAGCTCAGCCGGGACAGGGATTAGCTACGAGCAGTACTTC. As protein: CASSSAGTGISYEQYF.

This clonotype was counted at least ten times. The chain joins TRBV7-2 to TRBJ2-5, with a possible D match to TRBD1 (7 bases). Germline V gives CDR1 SGHTA, CDR2 FQGNSA. The CDR3 consists of 14 residues. Trimming removed 5 bases at V and 5 bases at J, with 15 bases between. CDR3 loop: CASSHSTGRETQYF. Here the CDR3 DNA reads TGTGCCAGCAGCCATTCGACAGGGAGGGAGACCCAGTACTTC.

This clonotype appeared a few times. This may be a read error: a much more frequent sequence differs by one nucleotide. The chain joins TRBV5-4 to TRBJ2-5, with TRBD2 matching over 10 bases. Looked up from germline, CDR1 is SGHNT and CDR2 is YYREEE (reference sequence). The CDR3 is made up of 16 amino acids. CDR3 residues: CASSTAAGGNEETLYF. The CDR3 nucleotides read TGTGCCAGCAGCACCGCAGCGGGGGGGAATGAAGAGACCCTGTACTTC.

This clonotype was seen at least ten times. This sequence joins TRBV19 and TRBJ2-3; TRBD1 agrees at 7 bases. The CDR3 is 14 residues long. Germline lookup yields CDR1 LNHDA and CDR2 SQIVND (reference sequence). Trimming removed 8 bases from V and 1 base from J; junction bases left unmatched: 6. CDR3 in amino acids: CASLSTGGTDTQYF. Written as DNA, the CDR3 is TGTGCCAGTCTTAGCACAGGGGGCACAGATACGCAGTATTTT.

This clonotype was picked up a small number of times. The chain recombines TRBV18 with TRBJ1-5, with a tentative D call TRBD1 (5 bases). CDR3 length equals 18 residues. The germline CDR1 and CDR2 sequences are KGHSH and LQKENI. V dropped 2 bases and J dropped 3 bases, with 20 bases sitting between them. The CDR3: CASSPNRGGLAVNQPQHF. DNA for the CDR3: TGTGCCAGCTCACCAAATCGGGGCGGATTGGCGGTCAATCAGCCCCAGCATTTT. Complete variable domain (other parts from reference TRBV18 and TRBJ1-5): NAGVMQNPRHLVRRRGQEARLRCSPMKGHSHVYWYRQLPEEGLKFMVYLQKENIIDESGMPKERFSAEFPKEGPSILRIQQVVRGDSAAYFCASSPNRGGLAVNQPQHFGDGTRLSIL.

This clonotype was detected ten times or more. The V and J genes are TRBV3-1 and TRBJ2-5; the D is unclear. The CDR3 loop spans 12 amino acids. Trimming left V 3 bases short and J 3 bases short, with 5 bases between. Looked up from germline, CDR1 is LGHDT and CDR2 is YNNKEL (reference sequence). CDR3 region: CASSHAEETQYF. The CDR3 nucleotides read TGTGCCAGCAGCCATGCCGAAGAGACCCAGTACTTC.

This clonotype was detected many times. V is TRBV7-9 and J is TRBJ1-2, with D maybe TRBD1 (6 bases). V was cut by 4 bases and J by 2 bases, with 23 bases left in between. Germline CDR1 SEHNR, CDR2 FQNEAQ (reference sequence). This CDR3 spans 18 amino acids. CDR3 in amino acids: CASSSHIGGAGANYGYTF. In DNA form, the CDR3 reads TGTGCCAGCAGCTCACATATCGGGGGGGCAGGGGCCAACTATGGCTACACCTTC.

This clonotype was observed at least ten times. V is TRBV9 and J is TRBJ2-2; D unclear. Germline values: CDR1 SGDLS, CDR2 YYNGEE. There are 17 residues in the CDR3. V lost 2 bases and J 6 bases, leaving 20 bases between the germline ends. CDR3 in amino acids: CASSVFGSGGPSGELFF. In DNA form, the CDR3 reads TGTGCCAGCAGCGTTTTCGGGTCGGGTGGTCCTTCCGGGGAGCTGTTTTTT.

This clonotype was counted many times. V usage is TRBV5-1 and J usage is TRBJ2-7; 10 positions match TRBD2. The germline V gene encodes CDR1 SGHRS and CDR2 YFSETQ. The CDR3 is 14 amino acids. Germline trimming cut 1 base from V and 6 bases from J; bases unmatched to any gene: 4. For the CDR3, the DNA is TGCGCCAGCAGCTTGCTAGCGGGAGAAGGCGAGCAGTACTTC. It specifies CASSLLAGEGEQYF.

The rearrangement links TRBV5-8 to TRBJ1-1; D might be TRBD1 (5 bases). Per germline, CDR1 SGHTS and CDR2 YDEGEE. This CDR3 has 15 amino acids. The V end lost 3 bases, the J end lost 0 bases, and 12 bases lay between the germline ends. CDR3 region: CASSSGPTLNTEAFF. The CDR3 DNA reads as TGTGCCAGCAGCTCGGGACCGACCCTGAACACTGAAGCTTTCTTT.